This T cell receptor beta chain emerged from a study of T cells in Graves' hyperthyroidism and ophthalmopathy (dated by TCRdb to 2018 to 2020). Notes on the research overall: Peripheral blood samples were taken at the time of initial diagnosis, prior to any treatment. TCR V-J signatures able to tell the groups apart were searched for in a discovery cohort of 100 patients, of whom 43 had Graves' ophthalmopathy and roughly 58 had stable Graves' hyperthyroidism. Prospective prediction of ophthalmopathy was tested in an independent validation cohort of 18 to 20 hyperthyroidism patients and 15 to 17 patients who later progressed to ophthalmopathy. The 100 discovery patients were randomly split 7:3 into training and test sets. In addition, the study compared T-cell repertoires in thyroid tissue and in blood from a handful of Graves' hyperthyroidism patients. After blood sampling, hyperthyroidism patients were treated with methimazole at a starting dose of 30 mg daily, and ophthalmopathy patients were treated with high-dose intravenous methylprednisolone. According to the paper, TCR Vbeta CDR3 sequencing was carried out on roughly 130 peripheral blood samples, which came from fewer than 50 ophthalmopathy, around 74 hyperthyroidism and approximately 17 progressor patients. Results the study describes overall, beyond this receptor: During validation, the model predicted progression to ophthalmopathy a median of around 6 months ahead of onset, with around 71% sensitivity and 72% to 80% specificity. Blood samples also contained most of the expanded thyroid clonotypes (frequency above 0.001), which suggests that blood repertoires may reflect thyroid immune responses. Sample size was not statistically predetermined, and investigators were not blinded to group allocation. Ophthalmopathy was separated from stable hyperthyroidism by a 13 V-J signature model, with over 85% sensitivity and approximately 81% specificity obtained in cross-validation and 80%/75% obtained in testing.

TCR beta CDR3 regions were amplified from RNA transcripts. The TCR CDR3 was subjected to a first round of RT-PCR using the HTBI primer set and the Qiagen OneStep RT-PCR kit. Libraries were constructed in a second round of multiplex PCR, after which size selection and purification were carried out. Libraries were sequenced paired-end with 100 bp reads on an Illumina HiSeq2000. In the original analysis: SOAPnuke was used to process the raw data, throwing out any read that contained adapters or uncalled bases, had a mean Phred below 15, or lacked an exact constant-primer or identifier match. COPE v1.2.5 was used to merge the high-quality paired reads, and each unique nucleotide sequence was defined as a clonotype. MiTCR v1.1 was used to align clonotypes to the IMGT TRBV, TRBD and TRBJ reference segments. Analysis was restricted to V-J combinations with a frequency above 0.0001, which covered 99% to 99.2% of repertoires. The TCS score was defined as F50 (clonal expansion) divided by E x V (chaos), with BLOSUM62-based TCRdist calculated between CDR3 peptides within each V-J. Welch's t-statistics and random forest reduced roughly 540 V-J features to roughly 13, which were used in a naive Bayes classifier (R e1071). Clones were called with MiXCR by TCRdb after fastp trimmed the public reads at Q25, and only in-frame beta chains were retained. All rows with the same CDR3 protein become a single entry with the most common DNA and genes. What appears here as the V and J calls and clone size reflects TCRdb's work, not the paper's. This sample is represented by a few hundred thousand distinct CDR3 sequences; approximately 15% of them were singletons. Of the sample, around a third is held by the ten largest clones.

The table lists this clonotype with many counts. What antigen it recognizes has not been identified. Base quality data are lacking; no much larger clone is found one base away. The germline V gene sets CDR1 to SNHLY and CDR2 to FYNNEI. From the cysteine up to the phenylalanine, the CDR3 has a length of 12 residues. Only the CDR3 DNA stays, 36 bases, in frame from base 1. V is shortened by 6 bases, J by 3 bases, and the region joining them spans 7 bases. Stable Graves' hyperthyroidism was defined as no progression to ophthalmopathy during 18 months of follow-up. Hyperthyroidism patients were newly diagnosed, with disease duration under 2 months, and aged 18 to 65 years. Exclusion was applied to patients with uncontrolled infections, other autoimmune diseases, pregnancy or lactation. Diagnoses were established on the basis of clinical symptoms, serum thyroxine and TRAb, thyroid ultrasound, and orbital computed tomography. PBMCs were isolated from roughly 10 ml of fresh peripheral blood by Ficoll-Paque density gradient centrifugation. Trizol reagent was used to extract total RNA, and RNA quality was then checked on an Agilent 2100 Bioanalyzer.

The origin of this receptor is a woman aged 25 to 39 with Graves' hyperthyroidism. The chain couples TRBV2 to TRBJ2-3, with the D gene call left open. Material: blood. The encoded CDR3 is CASRPFTDTQYF. The DNA sequence reads TGTGCCAGCAGACCCTTTACAGATACGCAGTATTTT.